This entry features one T cell receptor (beta chain) sequence. The authors' processing: How many nucleated cells were present was estimated from reference gene primer amplification. TCRdb keeps only in-frame clones here, not all; method: immunoSEQ multiplex PCR. The DNA gave D and trimming, while V, J and clone size come from that table. The table includes 200,000 to 250,000 clones, about four fifths detected once. The data were taken from a study of blood T cell repertoires in COVID-19. Study details: Both acute and convalescent COVID-19 samples were obtained from the United States, Italy and Spain. Sources were T cells, B-cell-depleted T cells, or PBMCs; the material itself was cDNA or gDNA.

The specimen sequenced was peripheral blood. The source of this sequence is a woman aged 80 or over with acute or convalescent COVID-19.

The CDR3 region has the DNA TGTGCCAGCAGCCCGGCCTACGAGCAGTACTTC. It yields the protein CASSPAYEQYF. This rearrangement joins TRBV7-8 to TRBJ2-7; no clear D gene. This CDR3 is 11 amino acids long. Germline-derived CDR1 and CDR2 are SGHVS and FQNEAQ. The V and J ends lost 5 bases and 2 bases respectively, with 4 bases between them.